One sample yielded the 20 T cell receptor beta chains listed below, sequenced in a study of low-dose radiotherapy and immunotherapy resistance in tumors. Primers targeting TRAV and TRBV primed first-strand cDNA, covering alpha and beta chains. PCR amplification of the TCRs was performed with Phusion for 15 to 25 PCR cycles, and it relied on a constant-region primer together with a V-primer adapter. TCRdb re-analysed the reads in MiXCR, keeping a single row per CDR3 protein. Found here are tens of thousands of distinct CDR3 sequences, roughly 31% of them singletons; the top ten hold 11%. Stated time point: before trial treatment. The sample in question was PBMCs, obtained before treatment. All receptors derive from a female donor with ovarian cancer.

This clonotype was detected ten times or more. V usage is TRBV6-2 or TRBV6-3 and J usage is TRBJ1-5; no firm D call. The V end was cut by 7 bases, the J end by 4 bases, with 8 bases between. This CDR3 contains 12 residues. CDR1 and CDR2 from the germline V gene are MNHEY and SVGEGT. As DNA, the CDR3 is TGTGCCAGCAAGACACATAATCAGCCCCAGCATTTT. This translates into CASKTHNQPQHF.

This clonotype was detected many times. CDR3: CAISFSRESAYNEQFF. CDR3 DNA: TGTGCCATCTCATTCTCCCGGGAGTCTGCCTACAATGAGCAGTTCTTC. The chain carries TRBV10-3 and TRBJ2-1; D is possibly TRBD2 (6 bases). The CDR3 has 16 residues. In germline, CDR1 is ENHRY, CDR2 SYGVKD. The V gene lost 8 bases and the J gene lost 2 bases, with 19 bases spanning the gap.

The V gene is TRBV12-5, the J gene TRBJ2-1, with TRBD2 matching 9 bases. Per germline, CDR1 LGHNT and CDR2 FRNRAP. J was trimmed by 3 bases and V by 5 bases; bases with no gene match: 8. The CDR3 has 16 amino acids. CDR3 protein: CASGPGSGSNYNEQFF. The CDR3 bases are TGTGCTAGTGGTCCTGGTAGCGGGAGTAACTACAATGAGCAGTTCTTC. Full variable domain (missing parts from reference TRBV12-5 and TRBJ2-1): DARVTQTPRHKVTEMGQEVTMRCQPILGHNTVFWYRQTMMQGLELLAYFRNRAPLDDSGMPKDRFSAEMPDATLATLKIQPSEPRDSAVYFCASGPGSGSNYNEQFFGPGTRLTVL.

The chain combines TRBV11-3 with TRBJ1-2; D is possibly TRBD1 (6 bases). The CDR3 has 15 amino acids. Germline values: CDR1 SGHNT, CDR2 YENEEA. Trimming stripped 7 bases from V and 5 bases from J, with 20 bases between. The CDR3 bases are TGTGCCAGCACCCATACCGGGGGCGCCTCGTATGGCTACACCTTC. Protein sequence: CASTHTGGASYGYTF.

This clonotype was recorded many times. The gene calls are TRBV7-9 and TRBJ2-5; D is ambiguous. The CDR3 runs to 16 residues. From germline, CDR1 is SEHNR and CDR2 FQNEAQ (reference sequence). V was pared by 0 bases and J by 0 bases, with 11 bases between. The CDR3 spells CASSLARTRYQETQYF. CDR3 sequence (DNA): TGTGCCAGCAGCTTAGCAAGGACCAGGTACCAAGAGACCCAGTACTTC. Together with reference TRBV7-9 and TRBJ2-5, the CDR3 gives the full variable domain: DTGVSQNPRHKITKRGQNVTFRCDPISEHNRLYWYRQTLGQGPEFLTYFQNEAQLEKSRLLSDRFSAERPKGSFSTLEIQRTEQGDSAMYLCASSLARTRYQETQYFGPGTRLLVL.

This chain connects TRBV2 to TRBJ2-3; 10 nucleotides match TRBD2. CDR3 size: 17 residues. CDR1 is SNHLY, CDR2 FYNNEI, per germline. V gave up 11 bases and J gave up 3 bases; unmatched junction bases: 17. The CDR3 is CAASPSGSQIDTDTQYF. Written as DNA, the CDR3 is TGTGCCGCCTCCCCTAGCGGGAGCCAGATTGATACAGATACGCAGTATTTT.

This clonotype was detected many times. The chain has TRBV6-6 and TRBJ1-5, with a possible D match to TRBD1 (5 bases). Germline loops: CDR1 MNHNY, CDR2 SVGAGI (reference sequence). Trimming left V 0 bases short and J 3 bases short, with 15 bases between. The CDR3 totals 17 residues. CDR3 coding DNA: TGTGCCAGCAGTTACTCGAGTCTCGGGGGGGTCAATCAGCCCCAGCATTTT. This encodes CASSYSSLGGVNQPQHF.

At least ten counts were recorded for this clonotype. Relative to the germline gene, one junction end is altered; a read error may explain this. The chain carries TRBV5-7 and TRBJ2-3; TRBD2 might be the D (6 bases). TRBV5-7 is an ORF; its function is uncertain. This CDR3 has 15 amino acids. CDR3 sequence reads: CASSPGVEITDTQYF. The CDR3 DNA reads as TGCGCCAGCAGCCCGGGAGTGGAGATCACAGATACGCAGTATTTT.

This clonotype showed up many times. CDR3 in amino acids: CASSLRFDQPQHF. The CDR3 bases are TGTGCCAGCAGTTTACGGTTTGATCAGCCCCAGCATTTT. J is TRBJ1-5 and V is TRBV12-3 or TRBV12-4; no definite D call. This CDR3 spans 13 amino acids. V dropped 2 bases and J dropped 5 bases, with 7 bases sitting between them.

In its sample, this clonotype was seen many times. This chain uses TRBV6-2 or TRBV6-3 with TRBJ2-5; D not certain. Trimming shortened V by 2 bases and J by 2 bases, and 6 bases separated the two germline ends. The CDR3 totals 13 residues. Germline-derived CDR1 and CDR2 are MNHEY and SVGEGT. In DNA, the CDR3 is TGTGCCAGCAGTTACCGGACGCAAGAGACCCAGTACTTC. The encoded protein is CASSYRTQETQYF.

At least ten counts were recorded for this clonotype. The chain links TRBV20-1 to TRBJ2-2; D gene uncertain. V lost 2 bases and J 1 base, leaving 8 bases between the germline ends. CDR1 and CDR2 (germline): DFQATT, SNEGSKA (reference sequence). This CDR3 comprises 14 residues. The CDR3 region has the DNA TGCAGTGCTAGAAAGCATCAGAACACCGGGGAGCTGTTTTTT. Its translation is CSARKHQNTGELFF.

CDR3 region: CSVGWGTEAFF. The CDR3 coding sequence is TGCAGCGTTGGCTGGGGAACTGAAGCTTTCTTT. This chain links TRBV29-1 with TRBJ1-1; D gene uncertain. Trimming pared 4 bases from V and 5 bases from J, leaving 8 bases between. Germline V lookup: CDR1 SQVTM, CDR2 ANQGSEA. CDR3 length equals 11 residues.

The chain uses TRBV5-6 and TRBJ1-5; 9 positions agree with TRBD1. V trimming: 3 bases; J trimming: 4 bases; junction bases outside the gene matches: 5. This CDR3 has 15 amino acids. Germline CDR1 and CDR2: SGHDT and YYEEEE. The chain's CDR3 is CASSSRDRVNQPQHF. In DNA form, the CDR3 reads TGTGCCAGCAGCTCCCGGGACAGGGTAAATCAGCCCCAGCATTTT.

This clonotype occurred many times. This rearrangement joins TRBV7-6 to TRBJ2-5, with 8 bases identical to TRBD2. Germline CDR1 SGHVS, CDR2 FNYEAQ. V lost 1 base to trimming and J lost 2 bases; unmatched junction nucleotides: 9. There are 17 residues in the CDR3. CDR3 in DNA: TGTGCCAGCAGCTTAGGTCCTGTAGCGGGGTATCAAGAGACCCAGTACTTC. Amino acid sequence: CASSLGPVAGYQETQYF.

As to this clonotype: A read error likely explains this, since a far larger clone differs by one base. The J gene is TRBJ2-5, the V gene TRBV6-5; D not resolved. This CDR3 region has 15 residues. V was pared by 8 bases and J by 11 bases, with 27 bases between. Germline V lookup: CDR1 MNHEY, CDR2 SVGAGI. For the CDR3, the DNA is TGTGCCAGCCGCTTGGATCGGAGCTCCTACAATGAGCAGTACTTC. Protein: CASRLDRSSYNEQYF.

The V gene is TRBV5-1, the J gene TRBJ2-4, with D perhaps TRBD2 (5 bases). V was trimmed by 2 bases and J by 0 bases, leaving 9 bases between them. The CDR3 loop spans 15 amino acids. Germline-derived CDR1 and CDR2 are SGHRS and YFSETQ. The CDR3 region is CASSFGLEAKNIQYF. CDR3 nucleotides: TGCGCCAGCAGCTTCGGACTTGAAGCCAAAAACATTCAGTACTTC.

This clonotype was observed a single time. Written as DNA, the CDR3 is TGTGCCAGCAGCCTTCCCCGGGACGAGTACTACGAGCAGTACTTC. It specifies CASSLPRDEYYEQYF. The chain combines TRBV7-9 with TRBJ2-7; D may be TRBD1 or TRBD2 (5 bases each). With 5 bases removed from V and 3 bases from J, the gap between germline ends came to 17 bases. There are 15 residues in the CDR3. Germline V CDR1 and CDR2: SEHNR, FQNEAQ (reference sequence). The whole variable domain, remainder taken from reference TRBV7-9 and TRBJ2-7, is DTGVSQNPRHKITKRGQNVTFRCDPISEHNRLYWYRQTLGQGPEFLTYFQNEAQLEKSRLLSDRFSAERPKGSFSTLEIQRTEQGDSAMYLCASSLPRDEYYEQYFGPGTRLTVT.

This chain joins TRBV28 and TRBJ1-5, with TRBD1 matching over 9 bases. CDR3 length: 15 residues. Per germline, CDR1 MDHEN and CDR2 SYDVKM. V trimming: 5 bases; J trimming: 2 bases; junction bases outside the gene matches: 4. The CDR3 protein is CASSPTGGGNQPQHF. The CDR3 bases are TGTGCCAGCAGTCCCACAGGGGGCGGCAATCAGCCCCAGCATTTT.

The rearrangement links TRBV13 to TRBJ2-7; D is unresolved. The CDR3 is 15 residues long. V lost 5 bases, J lost 2 bases, and 16 bases lay in between. Germline CDR1 is PRHDT and CDR2 is FYEKMQ (reference sequence). The CDR3 bases are TGTGCCAGCAGCAGCGAAACCAGTGAACCCTACGAGCAGTACTTC. The encoded protein is CASSSETSEPYEQYF.

This clonotype occurred many times. The genes are TRBV30 and TRBJ2-7; D gene uncertain. This CDR3 comprises 11 residues. The V gene's germline CDR1 is GTSNPN and CDR2 SVGIG (reference sequence). V lost 4 bases and J lost 2, with 6 bases in between. The CDR3 DNA is TGTGCCTGGAAAGACGCCTACGAGCAGTACTTC. Amino acids: CAWKDAYEQYF. Together with reference TRBV30 and TRBJ2-7, the CDR3 gives the full variable domain: SQTIHQWPATLVQPVGSPLSLECTVEGTSNPNLYWYRQAAGRGLQLLFYSVGIGQISSEVPQNLSASRPQDRQFILSSKKLLLSDSGFYLCAWKDAYEQYFGPGTRLTVT.